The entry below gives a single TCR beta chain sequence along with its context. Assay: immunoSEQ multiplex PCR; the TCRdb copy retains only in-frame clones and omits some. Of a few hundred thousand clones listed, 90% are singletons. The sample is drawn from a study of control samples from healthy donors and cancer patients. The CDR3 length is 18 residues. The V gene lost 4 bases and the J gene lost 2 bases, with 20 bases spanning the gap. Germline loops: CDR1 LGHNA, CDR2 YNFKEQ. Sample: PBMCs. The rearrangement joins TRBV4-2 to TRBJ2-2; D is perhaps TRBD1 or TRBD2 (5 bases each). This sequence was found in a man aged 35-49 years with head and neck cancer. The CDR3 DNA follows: TGTGCCAGCAGCCCCGACCCAGGGAGCGGCGACAACACCGGGGAGCTGTTTTTT. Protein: CASSPDPGSGDNTGELFF.